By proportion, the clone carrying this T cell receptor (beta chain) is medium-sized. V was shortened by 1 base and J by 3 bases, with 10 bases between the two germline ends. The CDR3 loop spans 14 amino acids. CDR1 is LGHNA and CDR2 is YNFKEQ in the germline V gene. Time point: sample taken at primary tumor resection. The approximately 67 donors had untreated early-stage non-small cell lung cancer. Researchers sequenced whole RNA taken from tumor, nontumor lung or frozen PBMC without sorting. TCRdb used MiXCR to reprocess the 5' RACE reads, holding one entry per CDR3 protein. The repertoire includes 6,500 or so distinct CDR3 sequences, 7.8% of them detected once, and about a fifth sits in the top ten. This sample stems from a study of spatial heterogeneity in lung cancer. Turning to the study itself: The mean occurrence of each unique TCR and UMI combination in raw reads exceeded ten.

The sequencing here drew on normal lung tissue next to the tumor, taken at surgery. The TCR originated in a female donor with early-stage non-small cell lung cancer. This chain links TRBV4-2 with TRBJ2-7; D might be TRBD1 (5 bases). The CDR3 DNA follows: TGTGCCAGCAGCCAAGGACGTGACAGCTACGAGCAGTACTTC. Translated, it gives CASSQGRDSYEQYF.